A selection of T cell receptor beta chains follows, all from one sample in a study of technical replicates of blood from several donors. Here immunoSEQ multiplex PCR was the method, and the copy in TCRdb shows in-frame clones only, minus some. The sample records 45,000 to 55,000 clones, approximately 94% being singletons. The sample comprised T cells isolated from PBMCs. Source of these receptors: a human donor in good health. Each CDR3 is given with its conserved first and last residue. Fields, in order: J gene, V gene, clone size, D gene, CDR3 DNA, CDR3 protein. A D gene is named only where the DNA matches it firmly. Size is stated for part of the rows, as once, few or many counts, or as a class when the clone is expanded.

>TRBJ1-1|TRBV5-1|.|.
TGCGCCAGCAGCCCTCAAAGCAGGGACTTCACTGAAGCTTTCTTT
CASSPQSRDFTEAFF
>TRBJ2-1|TRBV7-9|once|TRBD2
TGTGCCAGCAGTTGTATAGCGGGATACAATGAGCAGTTCTTC
CASSCIAGYNEQFF
>TRBJ1-1|TRBV30|.|.
TGTGCCTGGAGACATCTTCGTTCGAACACTGAAGCTTTCTTT
CAWRHLRSNTEAFF
>TRBJ1-1|TRBV7-6|.|TRBD1
TGTGCCAGCAGATATGGACCGGGACAGGCCTCAGGGGGGAACACTGAAGCTTTCTTT
CASRYGPGQASGGNTEAFF
>TRBJ2-1|TRBV27|once|TRBD2
TGTGCCAGCAGGCGGGAGGGCTTTAGTGAGCAGTTCTTC
CASRREGFSEQFF
>TRBJ1-1|TRBV6-5|.|.
TGTGCCAGCAGTTACCGGGGGGCAGAAGCTTTCTTT
CASSYRGAEAFF
>TRBJ2-7|TRBV6-1|.|TRBD2
TGTGCCAGCAGTGAAGGGTTAGCGGGGGCCTACGAGCAGTACTTC
CASSEGLAGAYEQYF
>TRBJ1-2|TRBV19|.|.
TGTGCCAGTAGTGACTCCGGGACACGCTCCTTAAACTATGGCTACACCTTC
CASSDSGTRSLNYGYTF
>TRBJ2-7|TRBV4-3|few|.
TGCGCCAGCAGCCAAGAGGCCTTCTACGAGCAGTACTTC
CASSQEAFYEQYF
>TRBJ2-3|TRBV27|once|.
TGTGCCAGCAGTTCTTGGACAGATCCAGATACGCAGTATTTT
CASSSWTDPDTQYF
>TRBJ2-2|TRBV30|.|.
TGTGCCTGGAGTGTGATCCAGGGATCCGGGGAGCTGTTTTTT
CAWSVIQGSGELFF
>TRBJ2-7|TRBV7-9|.|TRBD1
TGTGCCAGCAGCTCCCCGGGACAGGGCTCCTACGAGCAGTACTTC
CASSSPGQGSYEQYF
>TRBJ2-1|TRBV5-4|.|.
TGTGCCAGCAGCTTAATAACTGGGCCCTCCTACAATGAGCAGTTCTTC
CASSLITGPSYNEQFF
>TRBJ1-4|TRBV9|once|.
TGTGCCAGCAGTACTCAGGGCCGGGTGTTTTTT
CASSTQGRVFF
>TRBJ1-5|TRBV7-9|.|.
TGTGCCAGCAGCTTAGAGGGGAATCATCAGCCCCAGCATTTT
CASSLEGNHQPQHF
>TRBJ2-7|TRBV6-5|.|.
TGTGCCAGCAGTTACTCCGGGAGCCCCGCCGAGCAGTACTTC
CASSYSGSPAEQYF
>TRBJ2-2|TRBV9|once|TRBD2
TGTGCCAGCAGCAGACTAGCGGGACCAAACACCGGGGAGCTGTTTTTT
CASSRLAGPNTGELFF
>TRBJ2-1|TRBV30|once|.
TGTGCCTGGAGTGTACTGGGCAGGGGTTCCTACAATGAGCAGTTCTTC
CAWSVLGRGSYNEQFF
>TRBJ1-2|TRBV28|.|.
TGTGCCAGCAGTTTAGAATCAACTAATGGCTACACCTTC
CASSLESTNGYTF
>TRBJ1-5|TRBV30|.|.
TGTGCCTGGGGATGGGGTTGGAGGGTTCAGCCCCAGCATTTT
CAWGWGWRVQPQHF
>TRBJ2-7|TRBV6-5|.|.
TGTGCCAGCAGTTACTCGGGGGGGCGATCCTACGAGCAGTACTTC
CASSYSGGRSYEQYF
>TRBJ2-7|TRBV4-1|.|.
TGCGCCAGCAGCCAAGATTCAGTAATCACCTACGAGCAGTACTTC
CASSQDSVITYEQYF
>TRBJ1-2|TRBV19|.|TRBD1
TGTGCCAGTAGCGACAGGGTTGCTGGCTACACCTTC
CASSDRVAGYTF
>TRBJ2-1|TRBV5-1|.|TRBD2
TGCGCCAGCAGCGTAACTAGCGGAAGCTCCTACAATGAGCAGTTCTTC
CASSVTSGSSYNEQFF
>TRBJ2-7|TRBV5-1|.|TRBD2
TGCGCCAGCAGCTTGGTGTCTAGCGGGGCCGGACCTCCCTACGAGCAGTACTTC
CASSLVSSGAGPPYEQYF
>TRBJ2-2|TRBV5-1|.|TRBD2
TGCGCCAGCAGCTTCGAAACTAGCGGGAGCGTCGGGGAGCTGTTTTTT
CASSFETSGSVGELFF